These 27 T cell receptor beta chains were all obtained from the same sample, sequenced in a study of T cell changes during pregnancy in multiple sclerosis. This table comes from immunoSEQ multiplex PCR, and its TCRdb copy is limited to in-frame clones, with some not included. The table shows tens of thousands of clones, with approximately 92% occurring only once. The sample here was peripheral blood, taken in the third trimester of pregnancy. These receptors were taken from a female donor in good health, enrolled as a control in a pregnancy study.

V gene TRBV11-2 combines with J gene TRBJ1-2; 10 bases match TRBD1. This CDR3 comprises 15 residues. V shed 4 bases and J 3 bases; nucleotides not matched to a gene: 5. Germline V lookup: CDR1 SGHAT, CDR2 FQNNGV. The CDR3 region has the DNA TGTGCCAGCAGCTCCCGGGACAGGGGTGACTATGGCTACACCTTC. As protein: CASSSRDRGDYGYTF.

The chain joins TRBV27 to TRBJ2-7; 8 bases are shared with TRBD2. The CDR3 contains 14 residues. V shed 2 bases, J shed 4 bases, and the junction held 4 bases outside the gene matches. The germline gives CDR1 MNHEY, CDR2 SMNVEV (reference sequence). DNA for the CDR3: TGTGCCAGCAGTTTAATAAGCGGGGGTTACGAGCAGTACTTC. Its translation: CASSLISGGYEQYF.

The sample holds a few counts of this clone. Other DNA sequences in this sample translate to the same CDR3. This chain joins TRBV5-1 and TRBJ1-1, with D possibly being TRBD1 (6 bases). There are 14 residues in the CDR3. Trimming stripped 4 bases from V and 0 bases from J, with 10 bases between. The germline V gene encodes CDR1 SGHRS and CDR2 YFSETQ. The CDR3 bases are TGCGCCAGCAGCGGGCAGGGGATGAACACTGAAGCTTTCTTT. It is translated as CASSGQGMNTEAFF.

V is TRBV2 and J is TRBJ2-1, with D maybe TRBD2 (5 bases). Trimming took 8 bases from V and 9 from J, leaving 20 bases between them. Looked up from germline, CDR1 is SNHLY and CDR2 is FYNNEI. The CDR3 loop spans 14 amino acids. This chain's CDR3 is CASGIRRTGIEQFF. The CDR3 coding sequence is TGTGCCAGCGGGATTCGGCGGACGGGAATTGAGCAGTTCTTC.

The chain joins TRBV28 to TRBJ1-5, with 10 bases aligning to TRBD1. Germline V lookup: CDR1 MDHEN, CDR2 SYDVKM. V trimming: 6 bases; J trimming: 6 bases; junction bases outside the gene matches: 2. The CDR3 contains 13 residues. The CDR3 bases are TGTGCCAGCAGGGGACAGGGGTCTCAGCCCCAGCATTTT. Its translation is CASRGQGSQPQHF.

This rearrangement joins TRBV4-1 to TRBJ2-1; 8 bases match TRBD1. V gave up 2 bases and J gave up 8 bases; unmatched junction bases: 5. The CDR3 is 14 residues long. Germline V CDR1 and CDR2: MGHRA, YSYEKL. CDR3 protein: CASSQSGQGYEQFF. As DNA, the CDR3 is TGCGCCAGCAGCCAAAGTGGACAGGGCTATGAGCAGTTCTTC.

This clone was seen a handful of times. The CDR3 DNA sequence: TGCGCCAGCAGCTTGGGTGGACTAGGGACTAATTCACCCCTCCACTTT. It translates to CASSLGGLGTNSPLHF. The chain employs TRBV5-1 and TRBJ1-6, with TRBD1 as a possible D gene (5 bases). Trimming shortened V by 0 bases and J by 6 bases, and 13 bases separated the two germline ends. The CDR3 sequence is 16 residues long. CDR1 is SGHRS, CDR2 YFSETQ, per germline.

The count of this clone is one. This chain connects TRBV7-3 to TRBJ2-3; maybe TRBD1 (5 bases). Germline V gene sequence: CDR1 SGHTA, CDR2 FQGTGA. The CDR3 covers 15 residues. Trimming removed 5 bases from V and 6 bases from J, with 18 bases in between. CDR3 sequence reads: CASSPASRSGDTQYF. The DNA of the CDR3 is TGTGCCAGCAGCCCCGCCAGCCGTTCAGGGGATACGCAGTATTTT. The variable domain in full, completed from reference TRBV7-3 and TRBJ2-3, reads GAGVSQTPSNKVTEKGKYVELRCDPISGHTALYWYRQSLGQGPEFLIYFQGTGAADDSGLPNDRFFAVRPEGSVSTLKIQRTERGDSAVYLCASSPASRSGDTQYFGPGTRLTVL.

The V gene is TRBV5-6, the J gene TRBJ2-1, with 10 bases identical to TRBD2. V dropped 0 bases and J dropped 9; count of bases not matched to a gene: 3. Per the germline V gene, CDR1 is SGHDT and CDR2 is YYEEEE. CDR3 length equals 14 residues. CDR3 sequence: CASSLELAGFEQFF. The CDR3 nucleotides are TGTGCCAGCAGCTTGGAACTAGCGGGGTTTGAGCAGTTCTTC. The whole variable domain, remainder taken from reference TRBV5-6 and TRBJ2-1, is DAGVTQSPTHLIKTRGQQVTLRCSPKSGHDTVSWYQQALGQGPQFIFQYYEEEERQRGNFPDRFSGHQFPNYSSELNVNALLLGDSALYLCASSLELAGFEQFFGPGTRLTVL.

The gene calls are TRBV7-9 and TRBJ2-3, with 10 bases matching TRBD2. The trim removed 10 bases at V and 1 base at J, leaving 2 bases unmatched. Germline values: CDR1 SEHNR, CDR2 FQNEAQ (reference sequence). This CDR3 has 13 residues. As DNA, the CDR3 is TGTGCCACCGGGACTAGCGGCACAGATACGCAGTATTTT. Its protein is CATGTSGTDTQYF.

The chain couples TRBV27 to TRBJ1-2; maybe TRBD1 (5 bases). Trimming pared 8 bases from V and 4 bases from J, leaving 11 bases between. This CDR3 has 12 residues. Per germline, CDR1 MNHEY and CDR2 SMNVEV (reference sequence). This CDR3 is CASGGGAYGYTF. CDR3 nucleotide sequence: TGTGCCAGCGGGGGAGGAGCCTATGGCTACACCTTC.

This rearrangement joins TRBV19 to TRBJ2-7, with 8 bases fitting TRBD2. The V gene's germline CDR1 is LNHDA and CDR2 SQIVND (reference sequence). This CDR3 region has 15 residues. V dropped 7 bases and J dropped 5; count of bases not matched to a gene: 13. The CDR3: CASTHRRGGMDEQYF. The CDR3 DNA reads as TGTGCCAGTACCCACCGCCGGGGGGGCATGGACGAGCAGTACTTC.

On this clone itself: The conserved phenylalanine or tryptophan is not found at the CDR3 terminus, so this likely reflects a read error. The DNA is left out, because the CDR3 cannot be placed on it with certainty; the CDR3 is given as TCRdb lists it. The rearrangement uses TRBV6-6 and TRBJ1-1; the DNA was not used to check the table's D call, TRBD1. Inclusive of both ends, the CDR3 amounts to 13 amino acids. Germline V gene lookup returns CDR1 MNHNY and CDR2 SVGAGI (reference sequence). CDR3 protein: CASNLEGQGAVKT.

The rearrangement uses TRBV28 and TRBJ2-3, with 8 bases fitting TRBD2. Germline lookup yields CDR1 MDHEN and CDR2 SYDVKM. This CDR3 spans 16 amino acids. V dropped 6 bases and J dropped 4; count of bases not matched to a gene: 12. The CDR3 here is CASRPLRAGGADTQYF. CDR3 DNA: TGTGCCAGCAGACCCCTTCGCGCGGGAGGCGCAGATACGCAGTATTTT.

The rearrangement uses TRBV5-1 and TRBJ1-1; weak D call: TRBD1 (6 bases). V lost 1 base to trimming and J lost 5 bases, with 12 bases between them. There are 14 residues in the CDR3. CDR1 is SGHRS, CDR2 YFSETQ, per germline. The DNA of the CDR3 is TGCGCCAGCAGCTTGCGGACAGAGAAAACTGAAGCTTTCTTT. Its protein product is CASSLRTEKTEAFF.

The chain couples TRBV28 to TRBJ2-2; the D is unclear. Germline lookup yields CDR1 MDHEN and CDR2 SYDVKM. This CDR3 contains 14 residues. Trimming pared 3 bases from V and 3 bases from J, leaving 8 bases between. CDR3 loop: CASSFPPDTGELFF. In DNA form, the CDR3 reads TGTGCCAGCAGTTTCCCCCCGGACACCGGGGAGCTGTTTTTT. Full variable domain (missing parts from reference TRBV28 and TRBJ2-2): DVKVTQSSRYLVKRTGEKVFLECVQDMDHENMFWYRQDPGLGLRLIYFSYDVKMKEKGDIPEGYSVSREKKERFSLILESASTNQTSMYLCASSFPPDTGELFFGEGSRLTVL.

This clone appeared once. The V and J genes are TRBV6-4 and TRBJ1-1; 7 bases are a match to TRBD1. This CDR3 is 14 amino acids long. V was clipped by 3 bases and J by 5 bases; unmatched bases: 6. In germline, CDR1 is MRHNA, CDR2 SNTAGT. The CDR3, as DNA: TGTGCCAGCAGTGAACAGGGGTCGGGAACTGAAGCTTTCTTT. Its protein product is CASSEQGSGTEAFF.

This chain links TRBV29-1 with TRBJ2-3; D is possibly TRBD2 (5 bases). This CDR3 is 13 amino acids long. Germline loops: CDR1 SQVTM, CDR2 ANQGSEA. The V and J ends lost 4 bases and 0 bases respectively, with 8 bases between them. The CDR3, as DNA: TGCAGCGTTGCCCGGGAAAGCACAGATACGCAGTATTTT. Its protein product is CSVARESTDTQYF.

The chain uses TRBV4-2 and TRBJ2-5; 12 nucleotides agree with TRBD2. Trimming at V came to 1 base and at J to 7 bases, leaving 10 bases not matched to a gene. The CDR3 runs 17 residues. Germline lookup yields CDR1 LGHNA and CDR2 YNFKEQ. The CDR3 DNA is TGTGCCAGCAGCCAAGGGACTAGCGGGGAGGGCAGGGGGACCCAGTACTTC. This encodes CASSQGTSGEGRGTQYF.

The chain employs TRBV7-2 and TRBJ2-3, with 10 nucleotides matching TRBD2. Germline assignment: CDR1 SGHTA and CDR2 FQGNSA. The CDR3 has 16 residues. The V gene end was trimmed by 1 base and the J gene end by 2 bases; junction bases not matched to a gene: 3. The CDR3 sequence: CASSLGLAGHTDTQYF. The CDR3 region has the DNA TGTGCCAGCAGCTTAGGACTAGCGGGCCACACAGATACGCAGTATTTT.

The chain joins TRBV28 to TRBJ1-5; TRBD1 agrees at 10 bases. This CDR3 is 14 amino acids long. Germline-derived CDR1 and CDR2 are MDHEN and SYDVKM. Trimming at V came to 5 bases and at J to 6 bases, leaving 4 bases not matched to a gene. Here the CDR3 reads CASSGQGVSQPQHF. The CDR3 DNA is TGTGCCAGCAGTGGACAGGGGGTGAGTCAGCCCCAGCATTTT.

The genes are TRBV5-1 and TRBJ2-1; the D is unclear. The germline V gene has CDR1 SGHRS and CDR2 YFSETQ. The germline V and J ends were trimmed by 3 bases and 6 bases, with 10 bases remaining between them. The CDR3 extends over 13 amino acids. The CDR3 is CASSSGPANEQFF. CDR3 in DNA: TGCGCCAGCAGCTCTGGGCCAGCCAATGAGCAGTTCTTC.

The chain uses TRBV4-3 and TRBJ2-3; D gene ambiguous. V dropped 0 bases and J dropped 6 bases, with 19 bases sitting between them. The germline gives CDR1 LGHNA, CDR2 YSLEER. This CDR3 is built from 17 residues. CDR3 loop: CASSQEGGWASADTQYF. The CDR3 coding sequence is TGCGCCAGCAGCCAAGAGGGTGGGTGGGCATCTGCGGATACGCAGTATTTT.

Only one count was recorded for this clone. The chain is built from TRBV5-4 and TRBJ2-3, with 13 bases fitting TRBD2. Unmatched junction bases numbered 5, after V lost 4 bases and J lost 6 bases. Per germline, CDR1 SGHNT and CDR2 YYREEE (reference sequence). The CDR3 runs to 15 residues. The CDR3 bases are TGTGCCAGCAGCCCGACTAGCGGGGGGAGGGATACGCAGTATTTT. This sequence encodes CASSPTSGGRDTQYF.

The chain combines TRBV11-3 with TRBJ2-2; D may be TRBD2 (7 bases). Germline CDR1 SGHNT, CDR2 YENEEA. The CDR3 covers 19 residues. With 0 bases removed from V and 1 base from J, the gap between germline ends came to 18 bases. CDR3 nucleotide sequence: TGTGCCAGCAGCTTAGAGGCGGGGGCCGTGGCGGAGAACACCGGGGAGCTGTTTTTT. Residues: CASSLEAGAVAENTGELFF.

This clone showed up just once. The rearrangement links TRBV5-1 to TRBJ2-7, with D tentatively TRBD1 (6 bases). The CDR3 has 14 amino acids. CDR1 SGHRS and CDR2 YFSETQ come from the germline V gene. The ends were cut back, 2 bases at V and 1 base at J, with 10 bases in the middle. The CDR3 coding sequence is TGCGCCAGCAGCTTAGGACAGACTTCCTACGAGCAGTACTTC. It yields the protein CASSLGQTSYEQYF.

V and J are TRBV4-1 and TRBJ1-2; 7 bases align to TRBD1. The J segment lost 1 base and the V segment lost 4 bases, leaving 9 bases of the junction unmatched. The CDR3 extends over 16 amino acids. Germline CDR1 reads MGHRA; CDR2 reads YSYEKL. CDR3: CASSPRTGQLNYGYTF. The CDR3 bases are TGCGCCAGCAGCCCTAGGACAGGCCAACTTAACTATGGCTACACCTTC.